Shown below are 23 T cell receptor beta chains from a single sample sequenced in a study of CD8+ T cells in alopecia areata. It was cDNA, reverse transcribed from extracted RNA, that served as the sequencing template. TCRdb keeps only in-frame clones here, not all; method: immunoSEQ multiplex PCR. The sample shows 150,000 or so clones, around 47% of them seen only once. Sequences were obtained from CD4+ T cells sorted from blood. The receptors were sampled from a human donor with alopecia areata.

The rearrangement joins TRBV5-1 to TRBJ2-1; 8 nucleotides align to TRBD2. CDR1 SGHRS and CDR2 YFSETQ come from the germline V gene. This CDR3 region has 14 residues. After removal of 4 bases from V and 8 bases from J, the junction contained 8 bases not matched to a gene. In DNA form, the CDR3 reads TGCGCCAGCAGCCCTCGGATAGCGGGATATGAGCAGTTCTTC. Amino acids: CASSPRIAGYEQFF.

This clone showed up just a few times. J is TRBJ2-1 and V is TRBV29-1; the D gene is possibly TRBD2 (6 bases). The germline V gene encodes CDR1 SQVTM and CDR2 ANQGSEA. V gave up 7 bases and J gave up 0 bases, with 25 bases separating them. This CDR3 spans 18 amino acids. DNA of the CDR3: TGCAGCGAACTAGGGACTTTTCCGAATCCGTGCTCCTACAATGAGCAGTTCTTC. Translated: CSELGTFPNPCSYNEQFF.

This clone has only a few counts. The CDR3 loop reads CASSSGYNEQFF. CDR3 in DNA: TGTGCTAGTTCTAGCGGTTACAATGAGCAGTTCTTC. This chain connects TRBV12-5 to TRBJ2-1, with 7 positions matching TRBD2. This CDR3 spans 12 amino acids. The V segment lost 8 bases and the J segment 4 bases; nucleotides outside the gene matches: 2. The germline V gene has CDR1 LGHNT and CDR2 FRNRAP.

The sample holds a few counts of this clone. The V and J genes are TRBV5-1 and TRBJ1-1; TRBD1 aligns across 9 bases. This CDR3 is built from 15 residues. The V and J ends lost 0 bases and 0 bases, in that order; junction bases with no gene match: 0. Germline V gene data show CDR1 as SGHRS and CDR2 as YFSETQ. The CDR3 reads CASSLGTGVNTEAFF. In nucleotides, the CDR3 is TGCGCCAGCAGCTTGGGGACAGGGGTGAACACTGAAGCTTTCTTT.

Comments on this clone: Germline is not matched at one junction end, which may reflect a read error. The J gene is TRBJ2-7, the V gene TRBV29-1; 10 positions agree with TRBD1. CDR3 length: 13 amino acids. Germline CDR1 and CDR2: SQVTM and ANQGSEA. DNA of the CDR3: TGCAGCGTAGCCGGGACAGGGGCCTACGAGCAGCACTTC. It translates to CSVAGTGAYEQHF.

The CDR3 sequence is CSVDGGLQGGSSYEQYF. The CDR3 nucleotides are TGCAGCGTTGACGGGGGTTTACAGGGGGGTAGCTCCTACGAGCAGTACTTC. The V gene is TRBV29-1, the J gene TRBJ2-7; 8 bases match TRBD1. This CDR3 is 17 amino acids long. V shed 3 bases and J 0 bases; nucleotides not matched to a gene: 13. Germline lookup yields CDR1 SQVTM and CDR2 ANQGSEA.

The chain recombines TRBV30 with TRBJ1-5; TRBD1 agrees at 7 bases. The CDR3 loop spans 13 amino acids. V lost 2 bases to trimming and J lost 4 bases; unmatched junction nucleotides: 2. Germline CDR1 is GTSNPN and CDR2 is SVGIG (reference sequence). This chain's CDR3 is CAWSHRGNQPQHF. The CDR3 region has the DNA TGTGCCTGGAGTCACAGGGGAAATCAGCCCCAGCATTTT.

The rearrangement joins TRBV13 to TRBJ2-5; 13 positions match TRBD2. J gave up 1 base and V 2 bases, and 4 bases lay outside the gene matches. There are 17 residues in the CDR3. Per germline, CDR1 PRHDT and CDR2 FYEKMQ (reference sequence). The CDR3 here is CASSLRLAGGIQETQYF. Here the CDR3 DNA reads TGTGCCAGCAGCTTAAGACTAGCGGGAGGCATCCAAGAGACCCAGTACTTC.

The rearrangement joins TRBV29-1 to TRBJ2-1; D not certain. Per germline, CDR1 SQVTM and CDR2 ANQGSEA. This CDR3 comprises 14 residues. With 4 bases removed from V and 0 bases from J, the gap between germline ends came to 10 bases. The CDR3 here is CSVVIPSSYNEQFF. In nucleotides, the CDR3 is TGCAGCGTTGTTATCCCGAGCTCCTACAATGAGCAGTTCTTC.

This chain links TRBV29-1 with TRBJ2-1; 7 positions agree with TRBD2. The CDR3 is made up of 14 amino acids. Germline values: CDR1 SQVTM, CDR2 ANQGSEA. The V gene end was trimmed by 1 base and the J gene end by 5 bases; junction bases not matched to a gene: 5. The CDR3 DNA is TGCAGCGTTGAAGGGGAGGGCCGTAACAATGAGCAGTTCTTC. Its translation is CSVEGEGRNNEQFF.

The chain links TRBV30 to TRBJ2-7; perhaps TRBD2 as D (8 bases). Trimming left V 7 bases short and J 1 base short, with 14 bases between. The germline gives CDR1 GTSNPN, CDR2 SVGIG (reference sequence). There are 13 residues in the CDR3. Here the CDR3 reads CASGGDSSYEQYF. The CDR3 bases are TGTGCCTCCGGGGGGGACAGTTCCTACGAGCAGTACTTC.

This chain links TRBV4-1 with TRBJ1-2; D ambiguous. The CDR3 spans 13 residues. Germline CDR1 MGHRA, CDR2 YSYEKL. The V gene lost 0 bases and the J gene lost 4 bases, with 6 bases spanning the gap. This chain's CDR3 is CASSQDLSYGYTF. The CDR3 nucleotides read TGCGCCAGCAGCCAAGATCTTAGCTATGGCTACACCTTC.

The rearrangement uses TRBV9 and TRBJ2-7; D is perhaps TRBD2 (5 bases). CDR1 is SGDLS and CDR2 is YYNGEE in the germline V gene. V lost 7 bases and J lost 0, with 11 bases in between. The CDR3 has 13 amino acids. The CDR3 nucleotides read TGTGCCAGCGGACGGGGTGGCTCCTACGAGCAGTACTTC. It translates to CASGRGGSYEQYF.

This chain uses TRBV5-1 with TRBJ2-6, with TRBD2 as a possible D gene (5 bases). The germline V gene encodes CDR1 SGHRS and CDR2 YFSETQ. Trimming left V 1 base short and J 1 base short, with 12 bases between. This CDR3 region has 17 residues. The CDR3 bases are TGCGCCAGCAGCTTGACGGCTAGCATTTCTGGGGCCAACGTCCTGACTTTC. Its protein product is CASSLTASISGANVLTF.

The chain links TRBV29-1 to TRBJ1-4; possibly TRBD1 for D (6 bases). Germline CDR1 SQVTM, CDR2 ANQGSEA. V was cut by 7 bases and J by 5 bases, with 14 bases left in between. The CDR3 runs 13 residues. The CDR3 nucleotides are TGCAGCGGTGGGGCAGGGGCAAATGAAAAACTGTTTTTT. It is translated as CSGGAGANEKLFF.

V and J are TRBV5-1 and TRBJ1-1, with D perhaps TRBD1 (6 bases). The CDR3 has 13 amino acids. The V end lost 6 bases, the J end lost 5 bases, and 14 bases lay between the germline ends. Germline lookup yields CDR1 SGHRS and CDR2 YFSETQ. CDR3 amino acids: CASTTGTSTEAFF. CDR3 nucleotide sequence: TGCGCCAGCACCACAGGGACGAGTACTGAAGCTTTCTTT.

This clone has more than one count but fewer than ten. The V and J genes are TRBV7-3 and TRBJ2-3, with D possibly being TRBD2 (6 bases). The germline V gene encodes CDR1 SGHTA and CDR2 FQGTGA. With 5 bases removed from V and 4 bases from J, the gap between germline ends came to 10 bases. The CDR3 loop spans 13 amino acids. The CDR3 region has the DNA TGTGCCAGCAGCCGGGACTCCGCAGATACGCAGTATTTT. Encoded protein: CASSRDSADTQYF.

This clone has a handful of counts. V is TRBV28 and J is TRBJ2-7; 8 nucleotides match TRBD2. CDR1 and CDR2 from the germline V gene are MDHEN and SYDVKM. V shed 6 bases, J shed 3 bases, and the junction held 7 bases outside the gene matches. The CDR3 is 14 amino acids. CDR3 sequence reads: CASRAGLVGYEQYF. CDR3 nucleotide sequence: TGTGCCAGCAGGGCGGGACTAGTAGGCTACGAGCAGTACTTC.

The chain recombines TRBV29-1 with TRBJ1-1; no clear D gene. Trimming stripped 4 bases from V and 7 bases from J, with 19 bases between. Germline loops: CDR1 SQVTM, CDR2 ANQGSEA. The CDR3 covers 14 residues. The CDR3 coding sequence is TGCAGCGTTGTGGCGGGAGAAGTCAGGAGTGAAGCTTTCTTT. Translating it yields CSVVAGEVRSEAFF.

The chain joins TRBV5-1 to TRBJ2-1, with 9 bases lining up with TRBD1. The CDR3 totals 15 residues. V shed 3 bases and J 9 bases; nucleotides not matched to a gene: 10. Looked up from germline, CDR1 is SGHRS and CDR2 is YFSETQ. The CDR3 region has the DNA TGCGCCAGCAGCTCGATGGGACAGGGTTTCCGTGAGCAGTTCTTC. This codes for CASSSMGQGFREQFF.

CDR3 sequence: CASRPGTNYGYTF. The CDR3 DNA follows: TGTGCCAGCAGACCCGGGACAAACTATGGCTACACCTTC. The chain recombines TRBV28 with TRBJ1-2; TRBD1 is a possible D gene (6 bases). This CDR3 is 13 amino acids long. The germline V and J ends were trimmed by 6 bases and 2 bases, with 10 bases remaining between them. The germline V gene has CDR1 MDHEN and CDR2 SYDVKM.

The CDR3 sequence: CASSLFYSPNEQFF. DNA of the CDR3: TGTGCCAGCAGCTTGTTTTATAGTCCCAATGAGCAGTTCTTC. The chain carries TRBV7-2 and TRBJ2-1, with D unresolved. Trimming left V 3 bases short and J 6 bases short, with 12 bases between. This CDR3 region has 14 residues. From germline, CDR1 is SGHTA and CDR2 FQGNSA.

The gene calls are TRBV30 and TRBJ2-7; TRBD1 aligns across 8 bases. Germline trimming cut 3 bases from V and 13 bases from J; bases unmatched to any gene: 11. CDR1 and CDR2 from the germline V gene are GTSNPN and SVGIG (reference sequence). This CDR3 region has 12 residues. DNA for the CDR3: TGTGCCTGGAGCTTACCGAAGACAGGGGCATACTTC. Encoded protein: CAWSLPKTGAYF.